The entry below gives a single T cell receptor beta chain sequence along with its context. The antigen remains unidentified. The junction had 11 bases not matched to a gene; V was cut back by 7 bases and J by 0 bases. The CDR3 spans 16 residues. Per the germline V gene, CDR1 is LNHDA and CDR2 is SQIVND (reference sequence). The data stem from a study of cytomegalovirus exposure and HLA in healthy donors. This table comes from immunoSEQ multiplex PCR, and its TCRdb copy is limited to in-frame clones, with some not included. The sample shows about 140,000 clones, roughly nine tenths of them seen only once. Study-wide points: The authors enumerated over 150 TCR beta chains as linked to cytomegalovirus. While the bulk of TCR sequences proved rare, some public TCRs turned up in many donors.

The chain uses TRBV19 and TRBJ1-1; 7 bases line up with TRBD1. Sequencing was performed on PBMCs. This receptor was identified in a man between 18 and 35 years old in good health and CMV-seronegative. DNA for the CDR3: TGTGCCAGTACCGTTGGGACAGCACGAATGAACACTGAAGCTTTCTTT. Its translation is CASTVGTARMNTEAFF.